These 16 T cell receptor beta chains were all obtained from the same sample, sequenced in a study of shared clonotypes between healthy human individuals. Profiled with immunoSEQ multiplex PCR; TCRdb holds only in-frame clones, not every one. This repertoire shows over 850,000 clones, 75% to 85% found once; its top ten account for approximately 0.5%. What was sequenced was memory CD4+ T cells from PBMCs. The sample's subset: CD45RA-negative fraction. The receptors here all came from a man younger than 30 in good health. Some clones in this sample may be carry-over from other donors' samples.

This chain joins TRBV4-1 and TRBJ2-1; a possible D gene is TRBD2 (6 bases). Trimming left V 0 bases short and J 4 bases short, with 13 bases between. Germline V gene lookup returns CDR1 MGHRA and CDR2 YSYEKL. This CDR3 comprises 16 residues. Written as DNA, the CDR3 is TGCGCCAGCAGCCAAGAACGCGCGGGACGGTACAATGAGCAGTTCTTC. Translated, it gives CASSQERAGRYNEQFF.

Concerning this clone: The same CDR3 arises from other DNA sequences in this sample as well. This rearrangement joins TRBV5-1 to TRBJ1-1, with TRBD1 as a possible D gene (5 bases). V was trimmed by 4 bases and J by 0 bases, leaving 10 bases between them. The CDR3 consists of 14 residues. Germline CDR1 and CDR2: SGHRS and YFSETQ. CDR3 sequence (DNA): TGCGCCAGCAGCGTTCAGGGACTGAACACTGAAGCTTTCTTT. This gives the protein CASSVQGLNTEAFF.

The chain joins TRBV28 to TRBJ2-5, with D possibly TRBD1 on 6 matching bases. V was pared by 5 bases and J by 4 bases, with 14 bases between. Germline lookup yields CDR1 MDHEN and CDR2 SYDVKM. This CDR3 is built from 14 residues. The CDR3, as DNA: TGTGCCAGCAGTCCAAACCGCAGGGGAGAGACCCAGTACTTC. It encodes CASSPNRRGETQYF.

The chain has TRBV6-1 and TRBJ2-1, with 7 bases lining up with TRBD2. CDR1 is MNHNS and CDR2 is SASEGT in the germline V gene. This CDR3 is built from 14 residues. The ends lost 5 bases at V and 6 bases at J; junction bases unmatched: 7. This CDR3 is CASSIRWTSNEQFF. CDR3 sequence (DNA): TGTGCCAGCAGTATCCGGTGGACTAGCAATGAGCAGTTCTTC.

The chain has TRBV30 and TRBJ2-3; 8 positions agree with TRBD1. The CDR3 runs to 12 residues. Germline V CDR1 and CDR2: GTSNPN, SVGIG (reference sequence). V lost 4 bases, J lost 5 bases, and 2 bases stayed unmatched. For the CDR3, the DNA is TGTGCCTGGACAGGGGGCGGAGATACGCAGTATTTT. This encodes CAWTGGGDTQYF.

The CDR3 DNA reads as TGTGCCAGCAAAGCGGGCACCGGGGAGCTGTTTTTT. It is translated as CASKAGTGELFF. The J gene is TRBJ2-2, the V gene TRBV6-6, with TRBD2 as a possible D gene (6 bases). CDR1 is MNHNY and CDR2 is SVGAGI in the germline V gene (reference sequence). The length of the CDR3 is 12 residues. Trimming shortened V by 7 bases and J by 4 bases, and 7 bases separated the two germline ends.

The CDR3 sequence is CASSYSFTDPAEQYF. The CDR3 DNA reads TGTGCCAGCAGTTACTCGTTTACCGACCCGGCCGAGCAGTACTTC. This sequence joins TRBV6-5 and TRBJ2-7; D is ambiguous. This CDR3 is built from 15 residues. From germline, CDR1 is MNHEY and CDR2 SVGAGI. Trimming took 0 bases from V and 6 from J, leaving 15 bases between them.

In DNA, the CDR3 is TGTGCCAGCAGTGGAGGGGGGTTAGGGGACACTGAAGCTTTCTTT. Protein product: CASSGGGLGDTEAFF. The chain combines TRBV6-1 with TRBJ1-1, with D maybe TRBD1 (6 bases). This CDR3 has 15 residues. Germline values: CDR1 MNHNS, CDR2 SASEGT. The V gene lost 4 bases and the J gene lost 3 bases, with 15 bases spanning the gap.

The CDR3 DNA reads as TGTGCCAGCATCGGGACAGCACACACAGATACGCAGTATTTT. Amino acids: CASIGTAHTDTQYF. The chain carries TRBV6-1 and TRBJ2-3; 7 positions agree with TRBD1. Per germline, CDR1 MNHNS and CDR2 SASEGT. The CDR3 totals 14 residues. With 7 bases clipped from V and 2 bases from J, the junction kept 6 bases outside the gene matches.

The chain recombines TRBV5-6 with TRBJ2-6; 8 bases are a match to TRBD1. V lost 3 bases to trimming and J lost 3 bases; unmatched junction nucleotides: 2. The CDR3 has 15 amino acids. Germline CDR1 and CDR2: SGHDT and YYEEEE. This chain's CDR3 is CASSYGTGGANVLTF. The CDR3 DNA sequence: TGTGCCAGCAGCTACGGGACAGGTGGGGCCAACGTCCTGACTTTC.

V is TRBV2 and J is TRBJ2-7; 9 bases fit TRBD2. This CDR3 has 15 residues. V lost 6 bases to trimming and J lost 3 bases; unmatched junction nucleotides: 9. In germline, CDR1 is SNHLY, CDR2 FYNNEI. CDR3 in amino acids: CASSPGASGIYEQYF. CDR3 DNA sequence: TGTGCCAGCAGCCCTGGGGCTAGCGGGATCTACGAGCAGTACTTC. Complete variable domain (other parts from reference TRBV2 and TRBJ2-7): EPEVTQTPSHQVTQMGQEVILRCVPISNHLYFYWYRQILGQKVEFLVSFYNNEISEKSEIFDDQFSVERPDGSNFTLKIRSTKLEDSAMYFCASSPGASGIYEQYFGPGTRLTVT.

The count of this clone is one. The J gene is TRBJ2-2, the V gene TRBV15; D not certain. The germline V gene encodes CDR1 LNHNV and CDR2 YYDKDF (reference sequence). There are 13 residues in the CDR3. Trimming removed 3 bases from V and 4 bases from J, with 6 bases in between. The CDR3 protein is CATSSFVTGELFF. CDR3 coding DNA: TGTGCCACCAGCAGTTTCGTCACCGGGGAGCTGTTTTTT.

This chain connects TRBV7-3 to TRBJ2-2; D call uncertain. V was cut by 4 bases and J by 5 bases, with 8 bases left in between. Germline V gene data show CDR1 as SGHTA and CDR2 as FQGTGA. This CDR3 comprises 13 residues. CDR3 residues: CASSSTATGELFF. The CDR3, as DNA: TGTGCCAGCAGCTCCACAGCTACCGGGGAGCTGTTTTTT.

There are a few counts of this clone. V gene TRBV14 combines with J gene TRBJ2-5, with no clear D. V dropped 1 base and J dropped 5 bases, with 14 bases sitting between them. The CDR3 totals 15 residues. From germline, CDR1 is SGHDN and CDR2 FVKESK. Here the CDR3 reads CASSQVPPPGETQYF. DNA for the CDR3: TGTGCCAGCAGCCAAGTGCCCCCCCCAGGCGAGACCCAGTACTTC.

A note on this clone: The sample holds other DNA sequences that translate to the same CDR3. J is TRBJ1-2 and V is TRBV6-4; D is ambiguous. V was clipped by 3 bases and J by 4 bases, with 6 bases between them. Germline V gene lookup returns CDR1 MRHNA and CDR2 SNTAGT. The CDR3 extends over 12 amino acids. The CDR3 is CASSDGGYGYTF. The CDR3 DNA sequence: TGTGCCAGCAGTGATGGCGGCTATGGCTACACCTTC.

The table lists this clone with a count of one. Other DNA sequences within the sample encode an identical CDR3. The chain employs TRBV9 and TRBJ1-1; D gene ambiguous. The germline V gene encodes CDR1 SGDLS and CDR2 YYNGEE. Trimming stripped 0 bases from V and 1 base from J, with 7 bases between. CDR3 length: 14 amino acids. The CDR3 DNA sequence: TGTGCCAGCAGCGTAGTTACAGAGAACACTGAAGCTTTCTTT. This gives the protein CASSVVTENTEAFF.